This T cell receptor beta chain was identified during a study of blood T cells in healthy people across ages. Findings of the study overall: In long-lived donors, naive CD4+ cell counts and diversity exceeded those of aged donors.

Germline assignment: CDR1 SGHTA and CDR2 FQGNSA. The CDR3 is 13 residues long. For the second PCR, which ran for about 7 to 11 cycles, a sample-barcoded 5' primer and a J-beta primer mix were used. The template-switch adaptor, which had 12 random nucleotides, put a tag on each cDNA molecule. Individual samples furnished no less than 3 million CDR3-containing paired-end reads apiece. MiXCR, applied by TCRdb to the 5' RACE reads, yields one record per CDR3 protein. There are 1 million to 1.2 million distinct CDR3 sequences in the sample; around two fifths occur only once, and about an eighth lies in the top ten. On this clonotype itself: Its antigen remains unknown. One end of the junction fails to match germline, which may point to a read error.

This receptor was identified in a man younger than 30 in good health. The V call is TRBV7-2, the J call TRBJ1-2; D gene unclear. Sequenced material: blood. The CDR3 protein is CASSSDYNYGYTF. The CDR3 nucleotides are TGTGCCAGCAGCTCAGACTATAACTATGGTTACACCTTC.